This T cell receptor (beta chain) appears in the sequencing data of a study of T-cell reconstitution after alpha-beta-depleted transplantation in children. Unique molecular identifiers were built into the TCRbeta library. TCRdb independently ran MiXCR on the PCR reads; one entry per CDR3 protein. The table shows about 100,000 distinct CDR3 sequences, with about 6% occurring only once. Trimming took off 5 bases at V and 5 bases at J, with 7 bases between the two ends. Germline V gene sequence: CDR1 SQVTM, CDR2 ANQGSEA. The CDR3 length is 10 residues. Findings and caveats of the study: Fresh T-cell production supplied most of the T-cell counts and diversity seen one year after transplant. Day-60 TCRbeta diversity that was high in some patients was derived from surviving recipient T cells and thymic progenitors. By about two months after transplant, alpha-beta T cells reportedly arose from several hundred graft clones that had expanded.

This clonotype was counted at least ten times. Its antigen is unidentified. This specimen consisted of PBMCs, mostly from graft donor cells, obtained 360 days after TCRalphabeta/CD19-depleted stem cell transplant. The chain recombines TRBV29-1 with TRBJ2-7; D is undetermined. The sequence came from a male patient aged 2 to 10 who had a stem cell transplant for acute lymphoblastic leukemia, so the T cells may come from the graft donor. DNA of the CDR3: TGCAGCGTTCTGGCAGACGAGCAGTACTTC. This gives the protein CSVLADEQYF.